Below, 24 T cell receptor beta chains from the same sample are listed, as sequenced in a study of shared clonotypes between healthy human individuals. Sequencing was performed with immunoSEQ multiplex PCR; in TCRdb, only in-frame clones are kept and a portion is missing. The sample records roughly 700,000 clones, about 74% being singletons. The sample was memory CD4+ T cells sorted from blood. The subset denotes: CD45RA-negative fraction. Every receptor here comes from a woman in her twenties or thirties in good health.

The gene calls are TRBV6-6 and TRBJ2-5, with TRBD1 matching over 7 bases. With 6 bases clipped from V and 10 bases from J, the junction kept 11 bases outside the gene matches. The CDR3 is made up of 13 amino acids. Germline CDR1 and CDR2: MNHNY and SVGAGI (reference sequence). For the CDR3, the DNA is TGTGCCAGCAGACAACAGGGACAGACAAGCCAGTACTTC. Its translation: CASRQQGQTSQYF.

The sample holds a few counts of this clone. This chain links TRBV15 with TRBJ2-5; 7 positions agree with TRBD1. The CDR3 consists of 16 residues. V lost 2 bases to trimming and J lost 1 base; unmatched junction nucleotides: 7. Germline CDR1 reads LNHNV; CDR2 reads YYDKDF (reference sequence). The CDR3 nucleotides are TGTGCCACCAGCAGATCCGGGACAGCGAGCCAAGAGACCCAGTACTTC. Its translation: CATSRSGTASQETQYF.

Note on this clone: Other nucleotide sequences from this sample produce the same CDR3. The chain joins TRBV5-1 to TRBJ2-7; 8 positions match TRBD1. Germline CDR1 reads SGHRS; CDR2 reads YFSETQ. The junction had 4 bases not matched to a gene; V was cut back by 0 bases and J by 2 bases. This CDR3 is 15 amino acids long. The CDR3 loop is CASSLGGTGTYEQYF. For the CDR3, the DNA is TGCGCCAGCAGCTTGGGAGGGACAGGTACCTACGAGCAGTACTTC.

The rearrangement links TRBV5-5 to TRBJ2-1; TRBD2 agrees at 8 bases. V trimming: 1 base; J trimming: 2 bases; junction bases outside the gene matches: 2. The V gene's germline CDR1 is SGHKS and CDR2 YYEKEE (reference sequence). The CDR3 is 15 amino acids. CDR3: CASSLREGAYNEQFF. In DNA form, the CDR3 reads TGTGCCAGCAGCTTGCGGGAGGGAGCCTACAATGAGCAGTTCTTC.

The J gene is TRBJ2-1, the V gene TRBV5-1; D ambiguous. The CDR3 spans 15 residues. CDR1 and CDR2 (germline): SGHRS, YFSETQ. The V end was cut by 4 bases, the J end by 5 bases, with 16 bases between. CDR3: CASSHGPKINNEQFF. The DNA of the CDR3 is TGCGCCAGCAGCCATGGACCAAAAATAAACAATGAGCAGTTCTTC.

The V gene is TRBV27, the J gene TRBJ1-1; 7 positions agree with TRBD1. This CDR3 spans 14 amino acids. With 5 bases clipped from V and 8 bases from J, the junction kept 11 bases outside the gene matches. Per the germline V gene, CDR1 is MNHEY and CDR2 is SMNVEV (reference sequence). The CDR3 protein is CASSPRRTGVEAFF. The CDR3 DNA is TGTGCCAGCAGTCCCAGACGGACAGGCGTAGAAGCTTTCTTT.

The chain recombines TRBV29-1 with TRBJ2-2; D gene uncertain. This CDR3 spans 11 amino acids. Per the germline V gene, CDR1 is SQVTM and CDR2 is ANQGSEA. V was shortened by 7 bases and J by 1 base, with 4 bases between the two germline ends. In nucleotides, the CDR3 is TGCAGCGGACAGAACACCGGGGAGCTGTTTTTT. It translates to CSGQNTGELFF.

A remark on this clone: Its ends do not fully match the called genes, so a read error is possible. The rearrangement uses TRBV23-1 and TRBJ2-1, with D unclear. TRBV23-1 is recorded as an ORF, its role being uncertain. The CDR3 consists of 15 residues. The CDR3: CASTERQGPPGGQFF. The DNA for the CDR3 is TGCGCGAGCACGGAGAGACAAGGCCCTCCAGGTGGGCAGTTCTTC.

This clone was counted many times. The J gene is TRBJ1-2, the V gene TRBV19; 7 bases map to TRBD1. Germline-derived CDR1 and CDR2 are LNHDA and SQIVND (reference sequence). The CDR3 totals 14 residues. J was trimmed by 4 bases and V by 7 bases; bases with no gene match: 9. For the CDR3, the DNA is TGTGCCAGTATGCAGGGGGGGCTCGGCTATGGCTACACCTTC. It translates to CASMQGGLGYGYTF.

The chain recombines TRBV6-5 with TRBJ1-5; no reliable D call. Germline V gives CDR1 MNHEY, CDR2 SVGAGI. The V and J ends lost 1 base and 4 bases respectively, with 14 bases between them. The CDR3 has 16 residues. Here the CDR3 reads CASSYFGPLGNQPQHF. In nucleotides, the CDR3 is TGTGCCAGCAGTTACTTCGGGCCCCTCGGGAATCAGCCCCAGCATTTT.

The chain links TRBV7-9 to TRBJ2-1, with 8 nucleotides matching TRBD1. The CDR3 consists of 14 residues. Per the germline V gene, CDR1 is SEHNR and CDR2 is FQNEAQ (reference sequence). The V and J ends lost 2 bases and 9 bases, in that order; junction bases with no gene match: 6. The DNA for the CDR3 is TGTGCCAGCAGCTTACAGGGGGCTGGGTCTGAGCAGTTCTTC. It codes for CASSLQGAGSEQFF.

The chain carries TRBV11-2 and TRBJ1-5, with TRBD1 identical over 7 bases. Germline assignment: CDR1 SGHAT and CDR2 FQNNGV. The trim removed 4 bases at V and 5 bases at J, leaving 17 bases unmatched. This CDR3 spans 18 amino acids. CDR3 nucleotides: TGTGCCAGCAGCTCCACACACAGACAGGGCGGTAGGGATCAGCCCCAGCATTTT. Translation: CASSSTHRQGGRDQPQHF.

The rearrangement joins TRBV9 to TRBJ1-3; D is ambiguous. Trimming stripped 3 bases from V and 1 base from J, with 14 bases between. CDR1 is SGDLS and CDR2 is YYNGEE in the germline V gene. There are 16 residues in the CDR3. CDR3 region: CASSARADSSGNTIYF. DNA for the CDR3: TGTGCCAGCAGCGCCCGGGCGGACTCTTCTGGAAACACCATATATTTT.

In this sample, this clone turned up many times. V and J are TRBV2 and TRBJ2-3, with 8 bases lining up with TRBD2. Germline-derived CDR1 and CDR2 are SNHLY and FYNNEI. V gave up 5 bases and J gave up 8 bases; unmatched junction bases: 9. The CDR3 totals 14 residues. CDR3 residues: CASSQLTSVGTQYF. DNA of the CDR3: TGTGCCAGCAGTCAGCTGACTAGCGTCGGTACGCAGTATTTT. Variable domain in full (rest from reference TRBV2 and TRBJ2-3): EPEVTQTPSHQVTQMGQEVILRCVPISNHLYFYWYRQILGQKVEFLVSFYNNEISEKSEIFDDQFSVERPDGSNFTLKIRSTKLEDSAMYFCASSQLTSVGTQYFGPGTRLTVL.

The chain recombines TRBV4-1 with TRBJ1-3, with D possibly being TRBD1 (6 bases). Germline loops: CDR1 MGHRA, CDR2 YSYEKL. This CDR3 is built from 16 residues. Trimming left V 0 bases short and J 4 bases short, with 13 bases between. For the CDR3, the DNA is TGCGCCAGCAGCCAAGATACAGGGCCTGGGGGAAACACCATATATTTT. It specifies CASSQDTGPGGNTIYF.

The chain uses TRBV18 and TRBJ2-7, with 11 bases that match TRBD2. CDR3 size: 17 residues. CDR1 and CDR2 (germline): KGHSH, LQKENI. J gave up 2 bases and V 3 bases, and 9 bases lay outside the gene matches. The CDR3 nucleotides read TGTGCCAGCTCACCCGGACTAGCGGGTCCCAAGGCCTACGAGCAGTACTTC. It yields the protein CASSPGLAGPKAYEQYF. Drawing the rest from reference TRBV18 and TRBJ2-7, the complete variable domain is NAGVMQNPRHLVRRRGQEARLRCSPMKGHSHVYWYRQLPEEGLKFMVYLQKENIIDESGMPKERFSAEFPKEGPSILRIQQVVRGDSAAYFCASSPGLAGPKAYEQYFGPGTRLTVT.

This chain uses TRBV5-1 with TRBJ1-2; TRBD1 matches at 9 bases. Germline V lookup: CDR1 SGHRS, CDR2 YFSETQ. The CDR3 loop spans 15 amino acids. V was clipped by 4 bases and J by 2 bases; unmatched bases: 6. CDR3 in amino acids: CASSPGQGRNYGYTF. The CDR3, as DNA: TGCGCCAGCAGCCCTGGACAGGGGAGGAACTATGGCTACACCTTC.

The chain combines TRBV4-1 with TRBJ1-5; D gene unclear. Trimming took off 2 bases at V and 4 bases at J, with 12 bases between the two ends. The germline V gene encodes CDR1 MGHRA and CDR2 YSYEKL. This CDR3 has 15 amino acids. Written as DNA, the CDR3 is TGCGCCAGCAGCCAACTCAACAGCCTAAATCAGCCCCAGCATTTT. It yields the protein CASSQLNSLNQPQHF.

CDR3 nucleotides: TGTGCCAGTAATACCCCGGGACACGGCTACAATGAGCAGTTCTTC. Residues: CASNTPGHGYNEQFF. The chain carries TRBV19 and TRBJ2-1; D is possibly TRBD1 (6 bases). This CDR3 has 15 amino acids. The germline V gene has CDR1 LNHDA and CDR2 SQIVND (reference sequence). Trimming pared 7 bases from V and 3 bases from J, leaving 16 bases between.

Ten or more counts support this clone. The genes are TRBV5-5 and TRBJ2-5; D gene uncertain. There are 12 residues in the CDR3. Germline lookup yields CDR1 SGHKS and CDR2 YYEKEE (reference sequence). Trimming removed 4 bases from V and 5 bases from J, with 9 bases in between. The CDR3 is CASSRSGETQYF. CDR3 bases: TGTGCCAGCAGCCGGAGTGGTGAGACCCAGTACTTC.

The chain combines TRBV5-1 with TRBJ2-1, with D perhaps TRBD2 (7 bases). Per the germline V gene, CDR1 is SGHRS and CDR2 is YFSETQ. This CDR3 has 17 amino acids. Trimming pared 0 bases from V and 7 bases from J, leaving 20 bases between. The CDR3 nucleotides read TGCGCCAGCAGCTTGGCCCGGGGGGCTGGACCTTTGAATGAGCAGTTCTTC. Its protein product is CASSLARGAGPLNEQFF. Looking up the rest from reference TRBV5-1 and TRBJ2-1 gives the full variable domain: KAGVTQTPRYLIKTRGQQVTLSCSPISGHRSVSWYQQTPGQGLQFLFEYFSETQRNKGNFPGRFSGRQFSNSRSEMNVSTLELGDSALYLCASSLARGAGPLNEQFFGPGTRLTVL.

This clone was detected ten times or more. The chain uses TRBV18 and TRBJ2-7; a weak D match, TRBD1 (5 bases). Trimming left V 5 bases short and J 2 bases short, with 19 bases between. The CDR3 runs 16 residues. Germline-derived CDR1 and CDR2 are KGHSH and LQKENI. DNA of the CDR3: TGTGCCAGCTCATCCCTCTCAGGGCAAAGGGCCTACGAGCAGTACTTC. Amino acids: CASSSLSGQRAYEQYF.

This sequence joins TRBV5-4 and TRBJ2-1, with 9 bases identical to TRBD2. The length of the CDR3 is 15 residues. Trimming removed 4 bases from V and 3 bases from J; junction bases left unmatched: 5. The germline gives CDR1 SGHNT, CDR2 YYREEE (reference sequence). CDR3 sequence reads: CASSQTSGDYNEQFF. CDR3 nucleotide sequence: TGTGCCAGCAGCCAGACTAGCGGAGACTACAATGAGCAGTTCTTC.

V is TRBV10-1 and J is TRBJ2-5; 9 bases agree with TRBD1. The J segment lost 5 bases and the V segment lost 1 base, leaving 8 bases of the junction unmatched. Per the germline V gene, CDR1 is WNHNN and CDR2 is SYGVQD (reference sequence). This CDR3 region has 16 residues. The CDR3 reads CASSEWGTGTVETQYF. CDR3 in DNA: TGCGCCAGCAGTGAGTGGGGGACAGGGACGGTCGAGACCCAGTACTTC.